This is a list of T cell receptor beta chains from one sample in a study of molecular identifiers for immune sequencing clone quantification. MiXCR, applied by TCRdb to the PCR reads, yields one record per CDR3 protein. Of about 510,000 distinct CDR3 sequences in the sample, about 25% were seen once. Input material: naive CD8+ T cells from blood, with Jurkat cell RNA spiked in. The receptors come from a human donor in good health. Some libraries in this study had Jurkat cell RNA spiked in. Each CDR3 is given with its conserved first and last residue. Fields, in order: D gene, V gene, J gene, clone size, CDR3 protein, CDR3 DNA. The D gene is left open where the match is weak. Clone sizes are given selectively: once, few, many, or a class where the clone is expanded.

>-|TRBV30|TRBJ2-3|many
CAWSVMGGTDTQYF
TGTGCCTGGAGTGTAATGGGGGGCACAGATACGCAGTATTTT
>TRBD1|TRBV29-1|TRBJ1-1|-
CSDQQGARTEAFF
TGCAGCGACCAGCAGGGGGCGCGAACTGAAGCTTTCTTT
>-|TRBV5-6|TRBJ1-3|many
CASSPVGGASGNTIYF
TGTGCCAGCAGCCCGGTCGGGGGAGCTTCTGGAAACACCATATATTTT
>-|TRBV3-1|TRBJ2-7|-
CASSQELGHGQYF
TGTGCCAGCAGCCAAGAGTTAGGGCACGGGCAGTACTTC
>TRBD2|TRBV27|TRBJ2-7|few
CASRPGTSGGSYEQYF
TGTGCCAGCAGGCCCGGGACTAGCGGGGGCTCCTACGAGCAGTACTTC
>-|TRBV6-4|TRBJ1-2|-
CASTYGGLASPNYGYTF
TGTGCCAGCACCTACGGAGGGCTCGCCTCCCCTAACTATGGCTACACCTTC
>TRBD2|TRBV29-1|TRBJ2-2|many
CSAYIKPGLAGVRTGELFF
TGCAGCGCCTACATAAAACCGGGACTAGCGGGAGTGCGGACCGGGGAGCTGTTTTTT
>-|TRBV5-1|TRBJ2-7|-
CASSQPGPYEQYF
TGCGCCAGCAGCCAACCGGGCCCCTACGAGCAGTACTTC
>TRBD1|TRBV19|TRBJ1-1|-
CASRSTGDPEAFF
TGTGCCAGTCGCTCGACAGGGGACCCTGAAGCTTTCTTT
>-|TRBV10-2|TRBJ1-1|many
CASTEGTEAFF
TGCGCCAGCACCGAAGGCACTGAAGCTTTCTTT
>TRBD2|TRBV5-1|TRBJ2-3|many
CASSLDPSGTSTDTQYF
TGCGCCAGCAGCTTGGACCCTAGCGGGACTAGCACAGATACGCAGTATTTT
>-|TRBV21-1|TRBJ2-2|-
CASRKLFF
TGTGCCAGCAGAAAGCTGTTTTTT
>-|TRBV11-2|TRBJ2-7|few
CASSLGPGASYEQYF
TGTGCCAGCAGCTTAGGTCCGGGGGCGAGCTACGAGCAGTACTTC
>-|TRBV7-2|TRBJ2-2|few
CASSHRPPPGELFF
TGTGCCAGCAGCCACCGACCCCCACCCGGGGAGCTGTTTTTT
>-|TRBV7-9|TRBJ2-1|-
CASSLVPGTYNEQFF
TGTGCCAGCAGCTTAGTTCCCGGGACCTACAATGAGCAGTTCTTC
>-|TRBV6-5|TRBJ1-2|-
CASSPDINYGYTF
TGTGCCAGCAGTCCTGACATAAACTATGGCTACACCTTC
>-|TRBV27|TRBJ1-1|few
CASKGGGTEAFF
TGTGCCAGCAAAGGTGGGGGAACTGAAGCTTTCTTT
>TRBD1|TRBV24-1|TRBJ2-1|few
CATSGGTATYNEQFF
TGTGCCACCAGTGGTGGGACAGCGACTTACAATGAGCAGTTCTTC
>-|TRBV4-3|TRBJ2-1|few
CASSQDWQFSYNEQFF
TGCGCCAGCAGCCAAGATTGGCAGTTCTCCTACAATGAGCAGTTCTTC
>-|TRBV20-1|TRBJ1-1|many
CSARDRGLQNTEAFF
TGCAGTGCTAGAGACAGAGGGTTGCAGAACACTGAAGCTTTCTTT
>-|TRBV27|TRBJ1-6|few
CASKPLLGRLNSPLHF
TGTGCCAGCAAGCCGCTATTGGGGCGGCTCAATTCACCCCTCCACTTT
>TRBD1|TRBV19|TRBJ2-7|-
CASSHRQGSPLLHEQYF
TGTGCCAGTAGCCACCGACAGGGTTCCCCCCTTCTACACGAGCAGTACTTC
>TRBD1|TRBV6-5|TRBJ1-4|many
CASSYSTGPEKLFF
TGTGCCAGCAGTTACTCGACAGGGCCTGAAAAACTGTTTTTT
>-|TRBV20-1|TRBJ2-4|many
CSALLRPTQYF
TGCAGTGCTCTCCTCCGGCCCACTCAGTACTTC
>-|TRBV7-7|TRBJ2-3|few
CASSLGMGSSTDTQYF
TGTGCCAGCAGCTTAGGGATGGGGTCTAGCACAGATACGCAGTATTTT
>-|TRBV4-1|TRBJ2-3|-
CASSQVEGSYSTDTQYF
TGCGCCAGCAGCCAAGTCGAAGGGTCATATTCAACAGATACGCAGTATTTT
>TRBD2|TRBV15|TRBJ2-7|once
CATSGLTTDGGLAGGLEQYF
TGTGCCACCAGCGGACTTACCACGGACGGTGGACTAGCGGGAGGCTTAGAGCAGTACTTC
>TRBD1|TRBV18|TRBJ1-4|few
CASSPRDRLGEKLFF
TGTGCCAGCTCACCACGGGACAGATTGGGTGAAAAACTGTTTTTT
>-|TRBV20-1|TRBJ1-5|-
CSARDLGTSNQPQHF
TGCAGTGCTAGAGATTTAGGGACGAGCAATCAGCCCCAGCATTTT
>-|TRBV4-3|TRBJ2-3|few
CASSRERGRGSPDTQYF
TGCGCCAGCAGCCGAGAGAGGGGGAGAGGGAGCCCAGATACGCAGTATTTT
>TRBD1|TRBV7-3|TRBJ2-7|few
CASSTNGQGNYEQYF
TGTGCCAGCAGCACCAACGGACAGGGGAATTACGAGCAGTACTTC
>-|TRBV7-9|TRBJ2-2|-
CASPPGGLPGELFF
TGTGCCAGCCCCCCTGGGGGGTTGCCCGGGGAGCTGTTTTTT
>-|TRBV6-6|TRBJ2-3|many
CASSRFTDTQYF
TGTGCCAGCAGCCGTTTCACAGATACGCAGTATTTT
>TRBD1|TRBV7-6|TRBJ1-3|-
CASSGDRGIGNTIYF
TGTGCCAGCAGCGGGGACAGGGGGATTGGAAACACCATATATTTT
>TRBD2|TRBV28|TRBJ2-3|-
CAGSLLAGGGTDTQYF
TGTGCCGGCAGTTTGTTAGCGGGAGGTGGTACAGATACGCAGTATTTT
>TRBD2|TRBV28|TRBJ2-1|-
CASSPGTSGSGQFF
TGTGCCAGCAGTCCCGGGACTAGCGGGAGTGGGCAGTTCTTC
>TRBD2|TRBV6-2/TRBV6-3|TRBJ2-1|few
CASSQLAGWYNEQFF
TGTGCCAGCAGCCAATTAGCGGGTTGGTACAATGAGCAGTTCTTC
>TRBD1|TRBV10-3|TRBJ2-7|many
CAIRETGGQYEQYF
TGTGCCATCAGGGAAACAGGGGGCCAGTACGAGCAGTACTTC